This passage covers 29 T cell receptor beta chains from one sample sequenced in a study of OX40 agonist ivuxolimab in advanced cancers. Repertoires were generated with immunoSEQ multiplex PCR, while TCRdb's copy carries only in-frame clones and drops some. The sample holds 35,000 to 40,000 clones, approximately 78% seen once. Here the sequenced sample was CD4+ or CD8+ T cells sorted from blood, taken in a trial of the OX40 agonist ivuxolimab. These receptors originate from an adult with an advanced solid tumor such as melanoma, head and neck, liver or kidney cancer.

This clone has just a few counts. In DNA, the CDR3 is TGTGCCAGCAGTAGAAACATGAACACTGAAGCTTTCTTT. The encoded protein is CASSRNMNTEAFF. The chain couples TRBV27 to TRBJ1-1; D not resolved. The V end lost 5 bases, the J end lost 0 bases, and 7 bases lay between the germline ends. Germline assignment: CDR1 MNHEY and CDR2 SMNVEV (reference sequence). The CDR3 length is 13 residues.

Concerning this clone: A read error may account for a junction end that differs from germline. CDR3 region: CVSGEDPYNEQFF. The CDR3 coding sequence is TGTGTCAGCGGAGAGGACCCCTACAATGAGCAGTTCTTC. The chain carries TRBV5-4 and TRBJ2-1; TRBD2 is a possible D gene (5 bases). CDR3 length equals 13 residues. The germline CDR1 and CDR2 sequences are SGHNT and YYREEE (reference sequence).

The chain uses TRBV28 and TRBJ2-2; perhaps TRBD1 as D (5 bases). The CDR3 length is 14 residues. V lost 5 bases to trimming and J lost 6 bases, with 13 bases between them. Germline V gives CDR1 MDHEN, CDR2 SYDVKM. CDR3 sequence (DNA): TGTGCCAGCAGTCCGCTTGTGGGGCCCGGGGAGCTGTTTTTT. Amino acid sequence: CASSPLVGPGELFF.

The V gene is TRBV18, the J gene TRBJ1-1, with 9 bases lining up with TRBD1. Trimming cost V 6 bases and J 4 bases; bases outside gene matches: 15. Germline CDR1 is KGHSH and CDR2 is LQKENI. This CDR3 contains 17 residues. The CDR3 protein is CASSRAHRDRVPTEAFF. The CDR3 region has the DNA TGTGCCAGCTCGCGAGCCCACCGGGACAGGGTTCCCACTGAAGCTTTCTTT.

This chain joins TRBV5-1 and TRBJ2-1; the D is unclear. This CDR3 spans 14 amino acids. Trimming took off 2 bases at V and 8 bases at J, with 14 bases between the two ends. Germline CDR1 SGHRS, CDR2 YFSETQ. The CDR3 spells CASSFEDSRDEQFF. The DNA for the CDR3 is TGCGCCAGCAGCTTTGAAGATAGTCGCGATGAGCAGTTCTTC.

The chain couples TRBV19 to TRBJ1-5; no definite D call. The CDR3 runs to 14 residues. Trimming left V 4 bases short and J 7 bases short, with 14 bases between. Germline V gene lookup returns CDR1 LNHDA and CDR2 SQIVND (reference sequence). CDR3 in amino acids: CASSTMTPVQPQHF. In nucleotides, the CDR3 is TGTGCCAGTAGTACCATGACACCCGTGCAGCCCCAGCATTTT.

The CDR3 sequence: CASSVGQGSNEQFF. The DNA for the CDR3 is TGTGCCAGCAGCGTAGGACAGGGGAGCAATGAGCAGTTCTTC. The gene calls are TRBV7-3 and TRBJ2-1; 9 bases are shared with TRBD1. Trimming removed 5 bases from V and 6 bases from J; junction bases left unmatched: 5. This CDR3 is built from 14 residues. Per the germline V gene, CDR1 is SGHTA and CDR2 is FQGTGA.

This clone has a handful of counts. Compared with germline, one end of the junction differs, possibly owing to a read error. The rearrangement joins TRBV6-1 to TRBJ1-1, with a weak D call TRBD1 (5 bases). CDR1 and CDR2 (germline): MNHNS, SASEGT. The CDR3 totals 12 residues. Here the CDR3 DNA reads TGTGCCGGCAGGGTCAGCGACACTGAAGCTTTCTTT. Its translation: CAGRVSDTEAFF.

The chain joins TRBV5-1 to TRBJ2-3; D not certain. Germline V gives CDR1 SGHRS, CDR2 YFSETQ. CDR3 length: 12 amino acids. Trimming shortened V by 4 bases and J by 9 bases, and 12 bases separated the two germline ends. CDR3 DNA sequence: TGCGCCAGCAGCCTGGCAGCTAACACGCAGTATTTT. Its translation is CASSLAANTQYF. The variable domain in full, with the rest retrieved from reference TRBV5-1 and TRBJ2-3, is KAGVTQTPRYLIKTRGQQVTLSCSPISGHRSVSWYQQTPGQGLQFLFEYFSETQRNKGNFPGRFSGRQFSNSRSEMNVSTLELGDSALYLCASSLAANTQYFGPGTRLTVL.

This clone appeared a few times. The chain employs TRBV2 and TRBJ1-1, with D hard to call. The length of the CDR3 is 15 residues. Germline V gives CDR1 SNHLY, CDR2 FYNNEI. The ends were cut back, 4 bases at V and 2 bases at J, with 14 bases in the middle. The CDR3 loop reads CASSVLRAVNTEAFF. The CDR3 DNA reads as TGTGCCAGCAGTGTTTTAAGGGCAGTCAACACTGAAGCTTTCTTT.

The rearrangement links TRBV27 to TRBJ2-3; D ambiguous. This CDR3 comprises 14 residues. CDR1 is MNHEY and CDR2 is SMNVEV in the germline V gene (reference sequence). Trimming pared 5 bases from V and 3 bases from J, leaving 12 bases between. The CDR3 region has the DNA TGTGCCAGCAGTCCCGCTTCCCGAACAGATACGCAGTATTTT. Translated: CASSPASRTDTQYF.

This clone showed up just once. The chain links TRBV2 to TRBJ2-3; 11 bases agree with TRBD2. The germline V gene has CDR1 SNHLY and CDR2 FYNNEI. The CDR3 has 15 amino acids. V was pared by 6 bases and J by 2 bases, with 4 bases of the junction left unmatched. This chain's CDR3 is CASSPLAGVTDTQYF. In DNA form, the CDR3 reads TGTGCCAGCAGCCCACTAGCGGGGGTCACAGATACGCAGTATTTT. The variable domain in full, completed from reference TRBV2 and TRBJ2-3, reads EPEVTQTPSHQVTQMGQEVILRCVPISNHLYFYWYRQILGQKVEFLVSFYNNEISEKSEIFDDQFSVERPDGSNFTLKIRSTKLEDSAMYFCASSPLAGVTDTQYFGPGTRLTVL.

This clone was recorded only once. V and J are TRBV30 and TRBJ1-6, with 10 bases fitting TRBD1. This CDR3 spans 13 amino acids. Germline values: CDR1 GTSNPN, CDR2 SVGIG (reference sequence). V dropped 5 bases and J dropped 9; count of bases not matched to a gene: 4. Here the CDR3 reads CAWAGTGASPLHF. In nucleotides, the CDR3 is TGTGCCTGGGCCGGGACAGGGGCTTCACCCCTCCACTTT.

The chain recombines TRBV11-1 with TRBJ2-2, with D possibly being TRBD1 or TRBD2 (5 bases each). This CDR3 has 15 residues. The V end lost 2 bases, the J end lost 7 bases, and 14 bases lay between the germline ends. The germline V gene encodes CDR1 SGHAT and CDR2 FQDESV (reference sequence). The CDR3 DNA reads TGTGCCAGCAGCTTAATGGTCAGGGAGAGCGGGGAGCTGTTTTTT. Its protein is CASSLMVRESGELFF.

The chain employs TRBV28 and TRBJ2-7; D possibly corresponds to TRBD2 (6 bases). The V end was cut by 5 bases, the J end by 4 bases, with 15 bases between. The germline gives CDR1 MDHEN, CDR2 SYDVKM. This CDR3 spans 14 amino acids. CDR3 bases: TGTGCCAGCAGTCTCCCGGGGACTCTGTACGAGCAGTACTTC. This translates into CASSLPGTLYEQYF.

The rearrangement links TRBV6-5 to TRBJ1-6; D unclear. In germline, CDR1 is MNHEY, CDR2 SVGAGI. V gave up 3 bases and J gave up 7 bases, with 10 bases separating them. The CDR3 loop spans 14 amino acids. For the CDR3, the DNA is TGTGCCAGCAGTTATCAACGGATGAATTCACCCCTCCACTTT. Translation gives CASSYQRMNSPLHF.

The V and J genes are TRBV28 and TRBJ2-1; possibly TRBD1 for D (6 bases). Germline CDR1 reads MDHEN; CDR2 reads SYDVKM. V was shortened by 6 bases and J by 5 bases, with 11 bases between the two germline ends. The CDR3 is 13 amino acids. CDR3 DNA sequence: TGTGCCAGCAGCGGGACAATTAACAATGAGCAGTTCTTC. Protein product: CASSGTINNEQFF.

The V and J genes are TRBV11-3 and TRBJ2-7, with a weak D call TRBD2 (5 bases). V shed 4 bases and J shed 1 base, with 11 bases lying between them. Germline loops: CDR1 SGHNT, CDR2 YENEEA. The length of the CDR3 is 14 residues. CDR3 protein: CASSSTGKSYEQYF. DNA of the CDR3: TGTGCCAGCAGCTCGACGGGAAAATCCTACGAGCAGTACTTC.

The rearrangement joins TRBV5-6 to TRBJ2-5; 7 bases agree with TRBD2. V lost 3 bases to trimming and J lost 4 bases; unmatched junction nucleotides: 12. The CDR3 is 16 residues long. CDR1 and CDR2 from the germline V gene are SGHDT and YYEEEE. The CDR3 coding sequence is TGTGCCAGCAGCTCCCTGAAGGGCGGGAGAGGAGAGACCCAGTACTTC. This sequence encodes CASSSLKGGRGETQYF.

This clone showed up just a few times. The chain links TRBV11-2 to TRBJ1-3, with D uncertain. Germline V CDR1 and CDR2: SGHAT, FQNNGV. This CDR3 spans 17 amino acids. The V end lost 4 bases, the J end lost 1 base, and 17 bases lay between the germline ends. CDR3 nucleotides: TGTGCCAGCAGCTCCCTCCGTCCCGGGAGATCTGGAAACACCATATATTTT. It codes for CASSSLRPGRSGNTIYF.

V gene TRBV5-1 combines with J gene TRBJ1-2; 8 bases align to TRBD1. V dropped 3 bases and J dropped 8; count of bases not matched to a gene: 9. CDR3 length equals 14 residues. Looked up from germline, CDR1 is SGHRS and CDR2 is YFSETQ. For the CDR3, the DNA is TGCGCCAGCAGCTCTCTCGGACAGGGTTACGGCTACACCTTC. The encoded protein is CASSSLGQGYGYTF.

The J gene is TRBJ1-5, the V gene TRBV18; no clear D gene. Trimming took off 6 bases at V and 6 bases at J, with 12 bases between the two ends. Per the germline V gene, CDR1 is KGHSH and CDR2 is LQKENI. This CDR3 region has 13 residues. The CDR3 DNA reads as TGTGCCAGCTCCCCTGGATCGTTTCAGCCCCAGCATTTT. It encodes CASSPGSFQPQHF.

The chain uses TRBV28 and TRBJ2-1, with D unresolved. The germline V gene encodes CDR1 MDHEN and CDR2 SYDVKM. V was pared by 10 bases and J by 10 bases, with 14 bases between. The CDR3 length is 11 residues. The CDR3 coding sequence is TGTGCCACCGCCGGCCGGCGGGAGCAGTTCTTC. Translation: CATAGRREQFF.

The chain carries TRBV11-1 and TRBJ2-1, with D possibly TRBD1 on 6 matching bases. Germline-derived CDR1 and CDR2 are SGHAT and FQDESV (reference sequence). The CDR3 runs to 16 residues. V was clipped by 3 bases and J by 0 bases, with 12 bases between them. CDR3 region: CASSFGGTSSYNEQFF. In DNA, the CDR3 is TGTGCCAGCAGCTTTGGGGGCACCAGCTCCTACAATGAGCAGTTCTTC.

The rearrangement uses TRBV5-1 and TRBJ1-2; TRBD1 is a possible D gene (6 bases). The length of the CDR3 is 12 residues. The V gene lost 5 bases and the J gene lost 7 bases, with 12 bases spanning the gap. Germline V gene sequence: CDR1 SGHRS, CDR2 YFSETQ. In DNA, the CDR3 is TGCGCCAGCAGTCCGGTAGGGGGTGGCTACACCTTC. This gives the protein CASSPVGGGYTF. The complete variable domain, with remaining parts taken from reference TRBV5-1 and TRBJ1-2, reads KAGVTQTPRYLIKTRGQQVTLSCSPISGHRSVSWYQQTPGQGLQFLFEYFSETQRNKGNFPGRFSGRQFSNSRSEMNVSTLELGDSALYLCASSPVGGGYTFGSGTRLTVV.

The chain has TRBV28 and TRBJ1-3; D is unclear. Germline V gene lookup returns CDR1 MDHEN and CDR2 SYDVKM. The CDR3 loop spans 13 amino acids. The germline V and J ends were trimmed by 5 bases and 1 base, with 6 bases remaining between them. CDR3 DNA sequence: TGTGCCAGCAGTATCGAATCTGGAAACACCATATATTTT. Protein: CASSIESGNTIYF.

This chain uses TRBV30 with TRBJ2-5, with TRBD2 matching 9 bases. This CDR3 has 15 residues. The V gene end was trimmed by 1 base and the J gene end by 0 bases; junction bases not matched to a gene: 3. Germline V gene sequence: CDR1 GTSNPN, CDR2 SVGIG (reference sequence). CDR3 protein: CAWSDGLAYQETQYF. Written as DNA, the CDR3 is TGTGCCTGGAGTGACGGACTAGCGTACCAAGAGACCCAGTACTTC.

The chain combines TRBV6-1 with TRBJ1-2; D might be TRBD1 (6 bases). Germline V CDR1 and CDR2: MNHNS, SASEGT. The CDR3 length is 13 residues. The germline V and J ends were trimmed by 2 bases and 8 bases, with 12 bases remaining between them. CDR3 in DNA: TGTGCCAGCAGTGAATTGCCAGGGGAAGGCTACACCTTC. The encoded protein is CASSELPGEGYTF.

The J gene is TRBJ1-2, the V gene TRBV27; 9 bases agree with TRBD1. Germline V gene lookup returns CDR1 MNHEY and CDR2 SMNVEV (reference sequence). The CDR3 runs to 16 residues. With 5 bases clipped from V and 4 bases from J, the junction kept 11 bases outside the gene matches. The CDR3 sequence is CASSPTGGQRPYGYTF. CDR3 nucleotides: TGTGCCAGCAGTCCCACAGGGGGCCAGCGTCCCTATGGCTACACCTTC.